These 18 T cell receptor beta chains were sequenced from one sample in a study of radiotherapy plus CTLA-4 blockade in lung cancer. Sequencing was performed with immunoSEQ multiplex PCR; in TCRdb, only in-frame clones are kept and a portion is missing. The table has about 48,000 clones, approximately 86% seen once. Sequenced here: peripheral blood, sampled from a patient treated with radiotherapy plus ipilimumab. All receptors derive from a human donor with non-small cell lung cancer that progressed on radiotherapy plus ipilimumab. Some clones in this sample may be carry-over from other donors' samples.

This sequence joins TRBV18 and TRBJ1-1, with 8 bases lining up with TRBD1. V shed 3 bases and J 1 base; nucleotides not matched to a gene: 7. The CDR3 length is 16 residues. Germline V gene sequence: CDR1 KGHSH, CDR2 LQKENI. The CDR3: CASSPWTGTGNTEAFF. In DNA, the CDR3 is TGTGCCAGCTCACCCTGGACAGGGACCGGGAACACTGAAGCTTTCTTT.

The rearrangement joins TRBV2 to TRBJ1-2, with a weak D call TRBD1 (6 bases). CDR1 and CDR2 from the germline V gene are SNHLY and FYNNEI. Trimming left V 8 bases short and J 5 bases short, with 12 bases between. This CDR3 spans 12 amino acids. CDR3 amino acids: CASEVTGYGYTF. CDR3 coding DNA: TGTGCCAGCGAGGTTACAGGGTATGGCTACACCTTC.

As to this clone: The junction does not match germline at one end; this may be a read error. The chain couples TRBV28 to TRBJ2-3, with 9 nucleotides matching TRBD1. There are 15 residues in the CDR3. The germline CDR1 and CDR2 sequences are MDHEN and SYDVKM. The CDR3 here is CANSSSGQGSDTQYF. In nucleotides, the CDR3 is TGTGCCAACAGTTCCTCGGGACAGGGATCAGATACGCAGTATTTT.

The chain combines TRBV18 with TRBJ2-1; 8 nucleotides match TRBD2. The germline V gene has CDR1 KGHSH and CDR2 LQKENI. Trimming took 3 bases from V and 7 from J; bases not matched to a gene: 8. The CDR3 loop spans 15 amino acids. The CDR3 region has the DNA TGTGCCAGCTCACCCCCATCAGCGGGAGATAATGAGCAGTTCTTC. It specifies CASSPPSAGDNEQFF. The whole variable domain, remainder taken from reference TRBV18 and TRBJ2-1, is NAGVMQNPRHLVRRRGQEARLRCSPMKGHSHVYWYRQLPEEGLKFMVYLQKENIIDESGMPKERFSAEFPKEGPSILRIQQVVRGDSAAYFCASSPPSAGDNEQFFGPGTRLTVL.

The V gene is TRBV7-2, the J gene TRBJ2-3; maybe TRBD1 (6 bases). CDR3 size: 17 residues. The V and J ends lost 5 bases and 0 bases respectively, with 18 bases between them. Germline V gene data show CDR1 as SGHTA and CDR2 as FQGNSA. The CDR3 region has the DNA TGTGCCAGCAGCCCTCAGTCTGGCAGGGGAAGCACAGATACGCAGTATTTT. Translation gives CASSPQSGRGSTDTQYF.

The rearrangement uses TRBV15 and TRBJ1-5; 7 nucleotides agree with TRBD1. The CDR3 loop spans 14 amino acids. The junction had 9 bases not matched to a gene; V was cut back by 9 bases and J by 4 bases. The germline V gene encodes CDR1 LNHNV and CDR2 YYDKDF (reference sequence). CDR3 protein: CATKRQGQNQPQHF. CDR3 coding DNA: TGTGCCACTAAAAGACAGGGCCAAAATCAGCCCCAGCATTTT.

This clone showed up just a few times. This chain uses TRBV5-5 with TRBJ2-7, with 9 bases lining up with TRBD1. This CDR3 is built from 14 residues. From germline, CDR1 is SGHKS and CDR2 YYEKEE (reference sequence). V lost 0 bases and J lost 6; bases outside the gene matches: 4. The DNA of the CDR3 is TGTGCCAGCAGCTTGGGGGACAGGGTTGGCGAGCAGTACTTC. Amino acid sequence: CASSLGDRVGEQYF. Complete variable domain (other parts from reference TRBV5-5 and TRBJ2-7): DAGVTQSPTHLIKTRGQQVTLRCSPISGHKSVSWYQQVLGQGPQFIFQYYEKEERGRGNFPDRFSARQFPNYSSELNVNALLLGDSALYLCASSLGDRVGEQYFGPGTRLTVT.

This clone was seen a handful of times. The V call is TRBV11-2, the J call TRBJ1-4; possible D gene TRBD1, 6 bases. V lost 2 bases and J 8 bases, leaving 27 bases between the germline ends. The CDR3 loop spans 19 amino acids. The V gene's germline CDR1 is SGHAT and CDR2 FQNNGV. Written as DNA, the CDR3 is TGTGCCAGCAGCTTAAATTCCATGACCTCCCGGGACAAAGGCGAAAAACTGTTTTTT. Its protein product is CASSLNSMTSRDKGEKLFF.

This rearrangement joins TRBV21-1 to TRBJ2-5; TRBD1 reflects the table's D call only, with no check against the DNA. TRBV21-1 is flagged as a pseudogene. This CDR3 region has 14 residues. This CDR3 reads CASNPTGFGETQYF. In nucleotides, the CDR3 is TGTGCCAGCAACCCGACAGGGTTTGGGGAGACCCAGTACTTC.

This clone was recorded once. The chain has TRBV19 and TRBJ2-7; TRBD2 matches at 10 bases. The CDR3 is 14 amino acids. V was clipped by 1 base and J by 4 bases; unmatched bases: 1. Per germline, CDR1 LNHDA and CDR2 SQIVND (reference sequence). In DNA form, the CDR3 reads TGTGCCAGTAGTATAGGACTAGCGGGTTACGAGCAGTACTTC. It encodes CASSIGLAGYEQYF.

This clone was detected once. The chain joins TRBV2 to TRBJ2-5; perhaps TRBD2 as D (6 bases). V lost 7 bases and J lost 5, with 17 bases in between. Germline values: CDR1 SNHLY, CDR2 FYNNEI. This CDR3 has 14 residues. CDR3 coding DNA: TGTGCCAGCACATATTGGGGGGATGGCGAGACCCAGTACTTC. Amino acid sequence: CASTYWGDGETQYF.

The chain uses TRBV6-5 and TRBJ1-1; D might be TRBD1 (6 bases). The CDR3 runs 16 residues. Trimming removed 3 bases at V and 4 bases at J, with 18 bases between. CDR1 is MNHEY and CDR2 is SVGAGI in the germline V gene. The CDR3 bases are TGTGCCAGCAGTTATCAGGGGCCGCATTCTCTCACTGAAGCTTTCTTT. Amino acids: CASSYQGPHSLTEAFF.

This chain links TRBV7-9 with TRBJ2-1; 8 bases map to TRBD1. Looked up from germline, CDR1 is SEHNR and CDR2 is FQNEAQ (reference sequence). The CDR3 loop spans 16 amino acids. Germline trimming cut 5 bases from V and 4 bases from J; bases unmatched to any gene: 10. The CDR3 loop reads CASSPRGQGQYNEQFF. The CDR3 nucleotides read TGTGCCAGCAGCCCCCGAGGACAGGGACAGTACAATGAGCAGTTCTTC.

This clone was detected many times. The V call is TRBV20-1, the J call TRBJ1-3; 7 bases agree with TRBD1. Germline V gene data show CDR1 as DFQATT and CDR2 as SNEGSKA (reference sequence). This CDR3 spans 11 amino acids. The CDR3: CGTGTAGTIYF. CDR3 bases: TGCGGCACCGGGACAGCCGGCACCATATATTTT.

The CDR3 nucleotides are TGTGCCAGCGAAGGACTAGCGGGAGGAGAAGAGACCCAGTACTTC. Amino acid sequence: CASEGLAGGEETQYF. The chain joins TRBV6-6 to TRBJ2-5, with 14 bases aligning to TRBD2. CDR1 and CDR2 from the germline V gene are MNHNY and SVGAGI (reference sequence). The V segment lost 8 bases and the J segment 3 bases; nucleotides outside the gene matches: 5. The CDR3 has 15 amino acids.

The CDR3 coding sequence is TGTGCCAGCAGCTTCCGCCCGAGGAACACTGAAGCTTTCTTT. Translated: CASSFRPRNTEAFF. The chain is built from TRBV5-6 and TRBJ1-1; D is undetermined. Germline CDR1 and CDR2: SGHDT and YYEEEE. The CDR3 has 14 residues. Trimming left V 2 bases short and J 1 base short, with 9 bases between.

This clone has a single count. The V and J genes are TRBV2 and TRBJ1-5; a weak D match, TRBD1 (5 bases). There are 15 residues in the CDR3. Germline loops: CDR1 SNHLY, CDR2 FYNNEI. Deletions cut 4 bases from V and 5 bases from J, with 15 bases between. CDR3 in amino acids: CASSVGQGLDQPQHF. CDR3 in DNA: TGTGCCAGCAGTGTAGGGCAGGGTCTGGATCAGCCCCAGCATTTT.

The rearrangement joins TRBV11-2 to TRBJ1-1; possibly TRBD1 for D (6 bases). V was trimmed by 4 bases and J by 1 base, leaving 7 bases between them. Germline lookup yields CDR1 SGHAT and CDR2 FQNNGV. The CDR3 sequence is 13 residues long. The CDR3 is CASSSDRNTEAFF. For the CDR3, the DNA is TGTGCCAGCAGCTCGGACAGGAACACTGAAGCTTTCTTT.